This TCR beta chain was sequenced for a study of T cell responses to AZD1222 COVID-19 vaccine. General study findings and limits: Scientists sampled the repertoires only once the peak T cell response had passed. Donors, mostly white British, included more females; clonal diversity was possibly underestimated.

Assay: immunoSEQ multiplex PCR; the TCRdb copy retains only in-frame clones and omits some. The sample holds about 180,000 clones, approximately 90% seen once. Germline lookup yields CDR1 GTSNPN and CDR2 SVGIG (reference sequence). Trimming removed 2 bases from V and 5 bases from J; junction bases left unmatched: 4. The CDR3 is 14 residues long. Concerning this clone itself: Its antigen is undetermined.

The receptor's source is an adult in good health. This specimen was peripheral blood, taken on day 0 of AZD1222 vaccination. The chain joins TRBV30 to TRBJ2-1; 9 bases agree with TRBD2. The CDR3 loop reads CAWSTSGSHNEQFF. The CDR3 DNA sequence: TGTGCCTGGAGTACTAGCGGGTCCCACAATGAGCAGTTCTTC.